This TCR beta chain was obtained from a study of T cell clusters in autoimmune cytopenias. TRB was amplified from about 250 ng of peripheral blood genomic DNA per sample. TRB was amplified by touch-down multiplex PCR, primer pools A and B combined. TCRdb re-called the multiplex PCR reads and gives one entry per CDR3 protein, without DNA. The repertoire table contains under 200 distinct CDR3 sequences. The sequenced material came from peripheral blood. Receptor source: a human donor with an autoimmune cytopenia or autoimmune hepatitis (not recorded which).

This clonotype shows up as medium-sized by frequency. This chain links TRBV25-1 with TRBJ2-2; absent DNA, TCRdb's TRBD1 call cannot be checked. Germline loops: CDR1 MGHDK, CDR2 SYGVNS. The CDR3 runs to 14 residues. CDR3 sequence reads: CPETGVCGIGELFF.